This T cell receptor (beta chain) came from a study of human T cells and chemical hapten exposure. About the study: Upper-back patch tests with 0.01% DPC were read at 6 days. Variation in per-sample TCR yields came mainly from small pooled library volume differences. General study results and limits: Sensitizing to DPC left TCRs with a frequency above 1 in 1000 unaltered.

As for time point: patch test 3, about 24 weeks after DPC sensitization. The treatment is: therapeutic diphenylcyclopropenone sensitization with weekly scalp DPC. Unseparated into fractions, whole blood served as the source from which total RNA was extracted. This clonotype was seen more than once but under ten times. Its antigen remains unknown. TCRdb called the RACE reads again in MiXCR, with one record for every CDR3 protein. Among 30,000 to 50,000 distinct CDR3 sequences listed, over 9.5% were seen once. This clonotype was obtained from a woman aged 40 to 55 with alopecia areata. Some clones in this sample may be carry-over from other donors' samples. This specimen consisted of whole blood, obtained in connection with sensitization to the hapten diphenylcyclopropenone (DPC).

The CDR3 here is CAISAGGDEQYF. The CDR3 coding sequence is TGTGCCATCAGCGCAGGGGGGGACGAGCAGTACTTC. The chain couples TRBV10-3 to TRBJ2-7, with D possibly being TRBD1 or TRBD2 (7 bases each). CDR3 length: 12 amino acids. Trimming cost V 6 bases and J 5 bases, with 11 bases left between them. In germline, CDR1 is ENHRY, CDR2 SYGVKD.